There are a few counts of the clone carrying this T cell receptor (beta chain). As yet, its antigen is unknown. Amplified TCR beta CDR3 regions came from RNA transcripts. Initially, a first-round RT-PCR of the TCR CDR3 employed the HTBI primer set. TCRdb ran MiXCR on the multiplex PCR reads and lists one entry per CDR3 protein. Of under 350,000 distinct CDR3 sequences listed, about a sixth are singletons. Each diagnosis drew on symptoms, thyroxine, TRAb, thyroid ultrasound and orbital computed tomography findings. This record comes from a study of T cells in Graves' hyperthyroidism and ophthalmopathy. The wider study: Before treatment of any kind, peripheral blood was taken at initial diagnosis.

Study results and caveats: Ophthalmopathy cases were set apart from stable hyperthyroidism by a 13 V-J model.

This TCR came from a woman aged 55-70 years with Graves' ophthalmopathy. Material for sequencing was blood.

The CDR3 DNA sequence: TGTGCCAGCAGCGCCACAGGGCCCCGCACAGATACGCAGTATTTT. It is translated as CASSATGPRTDTQYF. The chain is built from TRBV5-6 and TRBJ2-3, with D possibly matching TRBD1 (6 bases). V shed 4 bases and J shed 1 base, with 13 bases lying between them. The length of the CDR3 is 15 residues. Germline CDR1 and CDR2: SGHDT and YYEEEE. Filled out from reference TRBV5-6 and TRBJ2-3, the complete variable domain reads DAGVTQSPTHLIKTRGQQVTLRCSPKSGHDTVSWYQQALGQGPQFIFQYYEEEERQRGNFPDRFSGHQFPNYSSELNVNALLLGDSALYLCASSATGPRTDTQYFGPGTRLTVL.